The 13 T cell receptor beta chains below were found in one sample sequenced in a study of long-term antiretroviral therapy in people with HIV. Runs used v3.0 of the immunoSEQ assay and were done at survey level. Method: immunoSEQ multiplex PCR; TCRdb's copy keeps in-frame clones and lacks some. The profile shows some 13,000 clones, 65% to 85% of them singletons. This material consisted of unsorted PBMCs, taken 3.4 years after starting antiretroviral therapy. These receptors all stem from a man aged 40-49 years with HIV.

J is TRBJ1-1 and V is TRBV28; D unclear. The CDR3 consists of 15 residues. Germline values: CDR1 MDHEN, CDR2 SYDVKM. V lost 1 base to trimming and J lost 1 base, with 10 bases between them. CDR3 amino acids: CASSLLNRKNTEAFF. CDR3 in DNA: TGTGCCAGCAGTTTATTAAACCGAAAGAACACTGAAGCTTTCTTT.

The chain carries TRBV9 and TRBJ1-2, with 12 positions matching TRBD1. Germline lookup yields CDR1 SGDLS and CDR2 YYNGEE. The V segment lost 3 bases and the J segment 4 bases; nucleotides outside the gene matches: 7. CDR3 size: 16 residues. CDR3 amino acids: CASSGGGQGASYGYTF. Written as DNA, the CDR3 is TGTGCCAGCAGCGGAGGGGGACAGGGGGCTAGCTATGGCTACACCTTC.

The V call is TRBV6-1, the J call TRBJ1-5; D uncertain. The CDR3 contains 13 residues. Germline lookup yields CDR1 MNHNS and CDR2 SASEGT. V was pared by 9 bases and J by 4 bases, with 13 bases between. Here the CDR3 reads CASTGRENQPQHF. Written as DNA, the CDR3 is TGTGCCAGTACCGGACGGGAAAATCAGCCCCAGCATTTT.

This clone was counted between two and nine times. The genes are TRBV10-3 and TRBJ1-5, with a possible D match to TRBD1 (5 bases). Trimming left V 4 bases short and J 8 bases short, with 18 bases between. CDR1 and CDR2 from the germline V gene are ENHRY and SYGVKD. The CDR3 extends over 15 amino acids. DNA for the CDR3: TGTGCCATCAGTGGGGGGACCCCCAGTCCAAAGCCCCAGCATTTT. Encoded protein: CAISGGTPSPKPQHF.

This rearrangement joins TRBV29-1 to TRBJ2-2; D perhaps matches TRBD1 (6 bases). Trimming took 4 bases from V and 2 from J, leaving 11 bases between them. Germline values: CDR1 SQVTM, CDR2 ANQGSEA. The CDR3 extends over 14 amino acids. The CDR3 nucleotides read TGCAGCGTTGGTGGGACAATCAACACCGGGGAGCTGTTTTTT. This codes for CSVGGTINTGELFF.

The chain uses TRBV29-1 and TRBJ2-7; D remains unclear. V shed 5 bases and J shed 6 bases, with 8 bases lying between them. Germline loops: CDR1 SQVTM, CDR2 ANQGSEA. The CDR3 runs to 10 residues. The CDR3 DNA reads TGCAGCGTTTTGGACGGCGAGCAGTACTTC. This sequence encodes CSVLDGEQYF.

The V gene is TRBV30, the J gene TRBJ1-2, with TRBD1 identical over 8 bases. CDR1 and CDR2 from the germline V gene are GTSNPN and SVGIG (reference sequence). This CDR3 comprises 11 residues. CDR3 sequence: CATDRAYGYTF. DNA of the CDR3: TGTGCTACGGACAGGGCCTATGGCTACACCTTC.

The chain combines TRBV14 with TRBJ1-4; no definite D call. This CDR3 comprises 14 residues. Trimming shortened V by 6 bases and J by 0 bases, and 8 bases separated the two germline ends. Germline values: CDR1 SGHDN, CDR2 FVKESK. The CDR3 DNA sequence: TGTGCCAGCAGTCCCTTTGCAACTAATGAAAAACTGTTTTTT. As protein: CASSPFATNEKLFF. The variable domain in full, completed from reference TRBV14 and TRBJ1-4, reads EAGVTQFPSHSVIEKGQTVTLRCDPISGHDNLYWYRRVMGKEIKFLLHFVKESKQDESGMPNNRFLAERTGGTYSTLKVQPAELEDSGVYFCASSPFATNEKLFFGSGTQLSVL.

This CDR3 is CAINRLAVNTGELFF. CDR3 DNA sequence: TGTGCCATCAATCGACTAGCGGTTAACACCGGGGAGCTGTTTTTT. The V and J genes are TRBV10-3 and TRBJ2-2; 9 bases agree with TRBD2. V lost 7 bases and J lost 2; bases outside the gene matches: 5. The germline V gene encodes CDR1 ENHRY and CDR2 SYGVKD. The CDR3 totals 15 residues.

The sample holds a few counts of this clone. The V and J genes are TRBV30 and TRBJ2-4; D might be TRBD2 (6 bases). Germline assignment: CDR1 GTSNPN and CDR2 SVGIG (reference sequence). This CDR3 region has 14 residues. The germline V and J ends were trimmed by 7 bases and 7 bases, with 20 bases remaining between them. CDR3: CAYYYRGNINIQYF. In nucleotides, the CDR3 is TGTGCCTACTACTACCGGGGGAACATCAACATTCAGTACTTC. Variable domain in full (rest from reference TRBV30 and TRBJ2-4): SQTIHQWPATLVQPVGSPLSLECTVEGTSNPNLYWYRQAAGRGLQLLFYSVGIGQISSEVPQNLSASRPQDRQFILSSKKLLLSDSGFYLCAYYYRGNINIQYFGAGTRLSVL.

This chain uses TRBV5-4 with TRBJ1-1, with D possibly being TRBD1 (6 bases). The germline V and J ends were trimmed by 4 bases and 1 base, with 11 bases remaining between them. The CDR3 has 14 residues. The V gene's germline CDR1 is SGHNT and CDR2 YYREEE (reference sequence). Here the CDR3 reads CASSPGTTNTEAFF. As DNA, the CDR3 is TGTGCCAGCAGCCCCGGGACAACGAACACTGAAGCTTTCTTT.

The chain employs TRBV27 and TRBJ1-1; 12 bases line up with TRBD1. The CDR3 has 12 residues. V gave up 6 bases and J gave up 10 bases; unmatched junction bases: 3. CDR1 is MNHEY and CDR2 is SMNVEV in the germline V gene (reference sequence). This chain's CDR3 is CASRGQGAGAFF. The CDR3 coding sequence is TGTGCCAGCAGGGGACAGGGGGCCGGAGCTTTCTTT.

In its sample, this clone was seen once. The chain is built from TRBV27 and TRBJ2-7; D is unclear. Deletions cut 3 bases from V and 5 bases from J, with 11 bases between. Germline V gene sequence: CDR1 MNHEY, CDR2 SMNVEV (reference sequence). There are 13 residues in the CDR3. CDR3 nucleotide sequence: TGTGCCAGCAGTTTTTGGACCGGAAACGAGCAGTACTTC. It yields the protein CASSFWTGNEQYF.